Detailed here is one TCR beta chain. The data originate from a study of blood T cell repertoires in COVID-19. Overall study context: T cells, B-cell-depleted T cells, or PBMCs provided the cDNA or gDNA that served as material.

The CDR3 covers 15 residues. J was trimmed by 7 bases and V by 1 base; bases with no gene match: 5. Germline loops: CDR1 SEHNR, CDR2 FQNEAQ (reference sequence). Some clones are missing from TCRdb's copy, which holds only in-frame ones; the method was immunoSEQ multiplex PCR. The sample shows more than 60,000 clones, 88% of them seen only once. The chain employs TRBV7-9 and TRBJ1-5, with 9 bases aligning to TRBD1. The sequenced material came from PBMCs or T cells enriched from blood (not recorded which). This sequence was found in a woman in her thirties or forties who had recovered from COVID-19. The CDR3 here is CASSLEEDRGQPQHF. Written as DNA, the CDR3 is TGTGCCAGCAGCTTAGAAGAGGACAGGGGACAGCCCCAGCATTTT.